This T cell receptor (beta chain) was profiled in a study of blood T cells in healthy people across ages (dated by TCRdb to between 2014 and 2017). Looking at the study overall: Template switching captured roughly one uniquely barcoded TCR beta cDNA molecule per two T cells in model experiments. Age-related changes in TCR beta repertoire diversity were measured in the study by deep sequencing normalized with unique cDNA molecular identifiers. Four age groups were formed from the donors: young (average approximately 15 years), middle-aged (less than 40), aged (about 68) and long-lived (more than 75). Two additional independent replicas of 1 million unique cDNA reads from the same blood draw were analyzed for two donors (one aged 18 to 30 and one aged 80 or older). Summary of the overall study and its limitations: Compared with the aged group, more naive CD4+ T cells, fewer expanded clones and increased TCR diversity were shown by the long-lived group, suggesting age selection. As age increased, observed TCR beta diversity per million T cells dropped in a roughly linear way, and a significant reduction was already evident by age about 40. Estimates of total diversity from one million sequenced T cells were regarded as lower bounds and underestimates. Bulk unsorted PBMC profiling prevented conclusive comparison of naive and antigen-experienced compartments. Donor CMV infection status was unknown, potentially confounding age-related changes in expanded clonotypes. The percentage of naive T cells measured by flow cytometry correlated strongly with observed TCR beta diversity.

Systemically healthy Caucasian individuals from Russia, 39 in total and aged roughly 6 to 100 years, were included as donors. Ten milliliters of peripheral blood were drawn from each donor into EDTA-treated Vacutainer tubes. Ficoll-Paque density-gradient centrifugation was used to isolate PBMCs, with at least 6.5 million obtained per sample. Trizol reagent was used to extract total RNA from PBMCs, with at least 6 micrograms per sample. The percentages of naive CD45RAhigh/CD27high T cells were determined by flow cytometry on a PBMC aliquot from every donor. This clonotype was seen only a few times. Which antigen it targets is not known. No much larger clone is present one base from it, and per-base qualities are unavailable. The library was made by 5' RACE. The instrument given in TCRdb is Illumina HiSeq 2500. A second PCR of roughly 7 to 11 cycles was performed with a sample-barcoded 5' primer and a J-beta primer mix. Each TCR beta cDNA molecule received a unique molecular identifier from a template-switch 5' adaptor carrying 12 random nucleotides. Each sample yielded at least 2.5 million CDR3-containing paired-end reads. All of the RNA was converted into first-strand cDNA using the Mint cDNA synthesis kit, with a TRBC-specific oligonucleotide serving as the primer. After uracil-DNA glycosylase treatment, a first 18-cycle PCR used universal primers M1SS and BC2_uni_R on all cDNA. The paper's data handling went like this. For normalization, 1 million high-quality reads, each with a distinct molecular identifier, were randomly selected from each sample. Reads with shared molecular identifiers were discarded instead of being binned into consensus sequences. MiTCR, set to a Q25 quality threshold and the strictest error-elimination algorithm, was used for CDR3 identification, clonotype clustering and error correction. A nonparametric unseen species model with Euler transformation was used to estimate a lower bound on total TCR beta diversity. The public reads were reprocessed in TCRdb via fastp at Q25 and MiXCR, keeping in-frame beta chains. CDR3 protein sequences are deduplicated, and each keeps its most common genes and DNA. The V and J calls were not made by the authors but by TCRdb's processing. Present in this sample are 780,000 or so distinct CDR3 sequences, more than 20% of which were seen just once. The ten top clones hold 3% to 4% of the sample.

Germline trimming amounts to 6 bases on V and 4 bases on J, with 10 as the count of junction bases outside the gene matches. Sequences MNHEY (CDR1) and SVGAGI (CDR2) are obtained from the germline V gene. The CDR3 sequence holds 16 residues, the cysteine and phenylalanine included. CDR3 DNA is the only sequence kept; it has 48 bases, read in frame from the first base. The same specimen was also included in a second study, on T cells of mothers and their children. As noted in the second study: Nine systemically healthy Caucasian individuals served as donors, namely three mothers together with their six children. cDNA synthesis used all of the extracted RNA, with about 1.5 ug of RNA in each 15 ul reaction. In the second PCR, sample barcodes and 2-4 random nucleotides were introduced via the M1S primer. Each mother yielded over 8.5 million TCR beta CDR3 reads and each child 3 million to 3.5 million reads. Thymic selection shapes the output of TCR recombination in a similar way in related and unrelated pairs, and inherited differences have a minor effect. Related mother-child pairs always showed normalized repertoire overlap that was slightly higher than in unrelated mother-child pairs, though the difference was never significant. No persistent microchimeric T cell clones were detected, at a sensitivity of 90 to 100 clones per million clonotypes. To look for features that set related mother-child pairs apart from unrelated individuals, the researchers ran deep NGS to compare the TCR beta repertoires of mothers and children. Mothers averaged approximately 41 +/- 4 years of age and children averaged approximately 11 +/- 4 years. After adapters were ligated using NEBNext reagents, the libraries underwent 100+100 nt paired-end sequencing on an Illumina HiSeq 2000. To avoid cross-contamination, the mother libraries and the child libraries were prepared a month apart and sequenced in separate runs. For each donor, somewhere between about 500,000 and 2,300,000 distinct TCR beta clonotypes were identified. Naive TCR beta clonotypes were estimated from low-frequency clonotypes matched to each donor's FACS-determined naive share, without sorting.

Recombination connected TRBV6-5 to TRBJ1-4; the central 8 bases match TRBD1. The receptor was isolated from a boy between 5 and 17 years old in good health. The sequenced sample was blood. Read as DNA, the sequence is TGTGCCAGCAGGTATCCCACAGGGGGTGTTAATGAAAAACTGTTTTTT. This yields the protein CASRYPTGGVNEKLFF.